Below, one TCR beta chain is given with its context. Stated treatment: preoperative locoregional IRX-2 cytokine immunotherapy. Preoperative locoregional IRX-2 cytokine immunotherapy was tested in the phase Ib source study. The data are from a study of preoperative IRX-2 immunotherapy in early breast cancer. Using immunoSEQ multiplex PCR, the repertoire was profiled, and TCRdb retains in-frame clones only, with some absent. The repertoire has about 1,600 clones, 60% to 80% of them found once; the top ten carry 9.5% to 12%. This CDR3 comprises 14 residues. Germline-derived CDR1 and CDR2 are SGHNT and YENEEA. Trimming removed 0 bases from V and 5 bases from J, with 7 bases in between.

The sequencing here drew on tumor tissue, taken after IRX-2 immunotherapy. V and J are TRBV11-3 and TRBJ2-2, with D uncertain. This sequence originates from a human donor with breast cancer. The CDR3 DNA is TGTGCCAGCAGCTTAGATGTGGGGACCGGGGAGCTGTTTTTT. Protein product: CASSLDVGTGELFF.